The next 23 T cell receptor beta chains were all read from a single sample in a study of T cells in Graves' hyperthyroidism and ophthalmopathy. It was RNA transcripts that yielded the amplified TCR beta CDR3 regions. HTBI primers drove first-round RT-PCR of the TCR CDR3. TCRdb passed the multiplex PCR reads through MiXCR, listing each CDR3 protein once. The sample has about 340,000 distinct CDR3 sequences, roughly 23% seen once. The sequenced sample consisted of blood. These receptors all come from a woman in her fifties or sixties with Graves' hyperthyroidism.

This rearrangement joins TRBV10-3 to TRBJ1-4; TRBD1 is a possible D gene (5 bases). Trimming cost V 4 bases and J 3 bases, with 9 bases left between them. Germline CDR1 is ENHRY and CDR2 is SYGVKD. CDR3 length: 14 residues. CDR3 coding DNA: TGTGCCATCAGTGGGGGCGGATCTAATGAAAAACTGTTTTTT. Translating it yields CAISGGGSNEKLFF.

Comment on this clonotype: A much larger clone differs from this one at a single base, so this may be a read error. No conserved phenylalanine or tryptophan ends this CDR3, so it is likely a read error. This chain uses TRBV3-1 with TRBJ2-5; possible D gene TRBD2, 5 bases. This CDR3 spans 17 amino acids. V was clipped by 1 base and J by 1 base, with 16 bases between them. Germline CDR1 is LGHDT and CDR2 is YNNKEL (reference sequence). CDR3 in amino acids: CASSQVFGTEVQETQYL. The CDR3 DNA reads TGTGCCAGCAGCCAAGTCTTTGGCACGGAGGTCCAAGAGACCCAGTACCTC.

This clonotype was observed at least ten times. CDR3 sequence: CATSGPGRDGELFF. DNA of the CDR3: TGTGCCACCAGTGGACCCGGACGGGACGGGGAGCTGTTTTTT. The chain combines TRBV24-1 with TRBJ2-2; weak D call: TRBD2 (5 bases). The CDR3 is 14 amino acids. V was trimmed by 5 bases and J by 7 bases, leaving 13 bases between them. Germline V gene data show CDR1 as KGHDR and CDR2 as SFDVKD.

This clonotype has more than one count but fewer than ten. This chain connects TRBV9 to TRBJ1-1; D remains ambiguous. Germline V gives CDR1 SGDLS, CDR2 YYNGEE. This CDR3 has 12 residues. V lost 0 bases and J lost 6, with 6 bases in between. The CDR3 reads CASSVVGPEAFF. The CDR3 coding sequence is TGTGCCAGCAGCGTAGTGGGCCCTGAAGCTTTCTTT.

J is TRBJ2-1 and V is TRBV20-1; TRBD2 matches 8 bases. CDR1 and CDR2 from the germline V gene are DFQATT and SNEGSKA (reference sequence). The length of the CDR3 is 12 residues. V was clipped by 6 bases and J by 10 bases; unmatched bases: 8. The CDR3 region has the DNA TGCAGTGCCTCCGGGACTAGTAGCGAGCAGTTCTTC. The encoded protein is CSASGTSSEQFF.

This clonotype came up a few times. The chain recombines TRBV14 with TRBJ2-3, with D possibly called TRBD1 or TRBD2 (5 bases each). CDR1 SGHDN and CDR2 FVKESK come from the germline V gene. V lost 4 bases and J 12 bases, leaving 14 bases between the germline ends. This CDR3 is 12 amino acids long. The CDR3 loop reads CASSPGTSAQYF. Here the CDR3 DNA reads TGTGCCAGCAGCCCAGGGACCTCAGCTCAGTATTTT.

With respect to this clonotype: One base away lies a much larger clone, so this may be a sequencing read error. The chain links TRBV20-1 to TRBJ1-6; the match to TRBD1 covers 7 bases. There are 19 residues in the CDR3. CDR1 and CDR2 from the germline V gene are DFQATT and SNEGSKA (reference sequence). The CDR3 region is CSARTSTGYALNYSSPLHF. In nucleotides, the CDR3 is TGCAGTGCTAGGACTTCGACAGGGTACGCGCTTAACTATAGTTCACCCCTCCACTTT.

The sample holds many counts of this clonotype. The chain combines TRBV10-3 with TRBJ2-7, with TRBD2 matching 7 bases. Germline V gene sequence: CDR1 ENHRY, CDR2 SYGVKD. The CDR3 is 14 residues long. V dropped 6 bases and J dropped 3; count of bases not matched to a gene: 8. CDR3 sequence (DNA): TGTGCCATCAGCAGTGGGAGGGAGTACTACGAGCAGTACTTC. Residues: CAISSGREYYEQYF.

V gene TRBV10-3 combines with J gene TRBJ2-5; 7 bases align to TRBD2. Germline loops: CDR1 ENHRY, CDR2 SYGVKD. The CDR3 has 14 amino acids. Trimming took 4 bases from V and 5 from J; bases not matched to a gene: 7. The CDR3 sequence: CAISGGGTLETQYF. CDR3 coding DNA: TGTGCCATCAGTGGGGGGGGAACTCTCGAGACCCAGTACTTC.

Notes on this clonotype: Here the CDR3 omits its conserved ending phenylalanine or tryptophan, so a read error is the likely source. This chain joins TRBV5-1 and TRBJ2-1, with TRBD2 identical over 12 bases. The CDR3 spans 15 residues. V gave up 2 bases and J gave up 4 bases; unmatched junction bases: 1. Germline V CDR1 and CDR2: SGHRS, YFSETQ. DNA of the CDR3: TGCGCCAGCAGCTTAGGACTAGCGGGGTACAATGAGCAGTTCCTC. This codes for CASSLGLAGYNEQFL.

This clonotype was recorded at least ten times. The rearrangement uses TRBV20-1 and TRBJ1-1; TRBD1 matches at 10 bases. The trim removed 7 bases at V and 1 base at J, leaving 12 bases unmatched. The CDR3 contains 16 residues. The germline V gene has CDR1 DFQATT and CDR2 SNEGSKA (reference sequence). CDR3 DNA: TGCAGTGTAAAGACGGGACAGGGGTGGGGGAACACTGAAGCTTTCTTT. Encoded protein: CSVKTGQGWGNTEAFF.

The chain combines TRBV10-3 with TRBJ1-5, with a possible D match to TRBD1 (5 bases). V dropped 0 bases and J dropped 10 bases, with 16 bases sitting between them. Germline lookup yields CDR1 ENHRY and CDR2 SYGVKD. This CDR3 is 15 amino acids long. CDR3 DNA: TGTGCCATCAGTGAGTCCGGAGGCAGGGTTGCCCCCCAGCATTTT. It yields the protein CAISESGGRVAPQHF.

This clonotype was counted at least ten times. The chain combines TRBV3-1 with TRBJ2-1; D is uncertain. V dropped 0 bases and J dropped 9 bases, with 9 bases sitting between them. Germline CDR1 and CDR2: LGHDT and YNNKEL (reference sequence). There are 13 residues in the CDR3. The CDR3 is CASSQDRSGEQFF. CDR3 DNA sequence: TGTGCCAGCAGCCAAGATAGGTCGGGTGAGCAGTTCTTC.

Many counts were recorded for this clonotype. This chain uses TRBV6-1 with TRBJ2-5; tentative D call: TRBD2 (6 bases). The length of the CDR3 is 16 residues. Germline V gene lookup returns CDR1 MNHNS and CDR2 SASEGT. V was clipped by 1 base and J by 5 bases, with 17 bases between them. The CDR3 protein is CASSEGGSGRWETQYF. CDR3 in DNA: TGTGCCAGCAGTGAAGGGGGTAGCGGAAGGTGGGAGACCCAGTACTTC.

This clonotype was seen at least ten times. The chain is built from TRBV30 and TRBJ2-2, with 7 bases fitting TRBD2. Germline trimming cut 7 bases from V and 6 bases from J; bases unmatched to any gene: 14. This CDR3 is built from 15 residues. Germline V gene sequence: CDR1 GTSNPN, CDR2 SVGIG (reference sequence). Here the CDR3 reads CASGRGLRSPGELFF. The CDR3 DNA reads TGTGCCTCTGGGAGGGGCTTGAGGTCTCCCGGGGAGCTGTTTTTT.

This clonotype was counted many times. Here the CDR3 DNA reads TGTGCCAGCAGCCAGAGGGAGGTCCAAGAGACCCAGTACTTC. This codes for CASSQREVQETQYF. This chain links TRBV7-9 with TRBJ2-5; D perhaps matches TRBD2 (6 bases). Per germline, CDR1 SEHNR and CDR2 FQNEAQ (reference sequence). Trimming took 5 bases from V and 1 from J, leaving 11 bases between them. This CDR3 has 14 residues.

In this sample, this clonotype turned up a few times. The chain uses TRBV28 and TRBJ2-2; D unclear. CDR3 length: 14 amino acids. V lost 11 bases and J lost 5, with 18 bases in between. Germline V CDR1 and CDR2: MDHEN, SYDVKM. The CDR3 protein is CAGRRTRSTGELFF. The CDR3, as DNA: TGTGCCGGACGGCGGACGAGGTCAACCGGGGAGCTGTTTTTT. Together with reference TRBV28 and TRBJ2-2, the CDR3 gives the full variable domain: DVKVTQSSRYLVKRTGEKVFLECVQDMDHENMFWYRQDPGLGLRLIYFSYDVKMKEKGDIPEGYSVSREKKERFSLILESASTNQTSMYLCAGRRTRSTGELFFGEGSRLTVL.

The chain employs TRBV28 and TRBJ1-4; D unclear. Trimming left V 6 bases short and J 3 bases short, with 14 bases between. In germline, CDR1 is MDHEN, CDR2 SYDVKM. The CDR3 runs to 15 residues. The CDR3 loop reads CASRSAGAANEKLFF. As DNA, the CDR3 is TGTGCCAGCAGGAGCGCGGGTGCGGCTAATGAAAAACTGTTTTTT. The full variable domain, in which reference TRBV28 and TRBJ1-4 provide the parts outside the CDR3, is DVKVTQSSRYLVKRTGEKVFLECVQDMDHENMFWYRQDPGLGLRLIYFSYDVKMKEKGDIPEGYSVSREKKERFSLILESASTNQTSMYLCASRSAGAANEKLFFGSGTQLSVL.

The sample holds many counts of this clonotype. J is TRBJ2-1 and V is TRBV28; D is undetermined. The CDR3 is 12 residues long. Germline assignment: CDR1 MDHEN and CDR2 SYDVKM. Trimming cost V 2 bases and J 10 bases, with 9 bases left between them. The CDR3 reads CASSLRGKEQFF. For the CDR3, the DNA is TGTGCCAGCAGTTTACGTGGAAAAGAGCAGTTCTTC. Filled out from reference TRBV28 and TRBJ2-1, the complete variable domain reads DVKVTQSSRYLVKRTGEKVFLECVQDMDHENMFWYRQDPGLGLRLIYFSYDVKMKEKGDIPEGYSVSREKKERFSLILESASTNQTSMYLCASSLRGKEQFFGPGTRLTVL.

V gene TRBV2 combines with J gene TRBJ1-2; possible D gene TRBD1, 5 bases. Trimming pared 2 bases from V and 0 bases from J, leaving 16 bases between. Germline V gene sequence: CDR1 SNHLY, CDR2 FYNNEI. This CDR3 region has 17 residues. Here the CDR3 reads CASSERQGRISNYGYTF. In nucleotides, the CDR3 is TGTGCCAGCAGTGAACGGCAGGGTAGAATCTCTAACTATGGCTACACCTTC.

This clonotype appeared many times. The chain combines TRBV7-9 with TRBJ2-5; the D is unclear. V gave up 5 bases and J gave up 2 bases, with 15 bases separating them. The length of the CDR3 is 15 residues. The germline V gene encodes CDR1 SEHNR and CDR2 FQNEAQ (reference sequence). The CDR3 loop is CASSGPRPGQETQYF. CDR3 DNA sequence: TGTGCCAGCAGCGGACCGCGTCCCGGACAAGAGACCCAGTACTTC.

This clonotype was detected only a few times. This chain's CDR3 is CASSPFGGASSTDTQYF. CDR3 DNA: TGCGCCAGCAGCCCCTTTGGGGGGGCCTCTAGCACAGATACGCAGTATTTT. The rearrangement joins TRBV4-1 to TRBJ2-3; perhaps TRBD2 as D (7 bases). The germline V gene has CDR1 MGHRA and CDR2 YSYEKL. CDR3 length equals 17 residues. Between the trimmed V and J ends, which lost 4 bases and 0 bases, there was a span of 17 bases.

A note on this clonotype: A read error may be the cause here, since a much bigger clone is one base away. The chain carries TRBV11-3 and TRBJ2-4; D not resolved. The V and J ends lost 5 bases and 9 bases respectively, with 11 bases between them. The CDR3 covers 12 residues. The V gene's germline CDR1 is SGHNT and CDR2 YENEEA. The CDR3 nucleotides read TGTGCCAGCAGCAAAGGCCGGCGCATTCAGTACTTC. Protein product: CASSKGRRIQYF.